Presented here are 8 T cell receptor beta chains from one specimen sequenced in a study of shared clonotypes between healthy human individuals. Only in-frame clones appear in the TCRdb table, and some are missing; sequencing was by immunoSEQ multiplex PCR. The table has 2 million to 2.5 million clones, over 90% seen once. Sequencing was performed on naive CD4+ T cells from PBMCs. Subset noted: CD45RA+ positively selected. All receptors come from a man aged 18 to 35 in good health. Some clones in this sample may be carry-over from other donors' samples.

The CDR3 nucleotides read TGTGCCTGGACCCTCAGACAGCTCATGAACACTGAAGCTTTCTTT. Amino acids: CAWTLRQLMNTEAFF. V gene TRBV30 combines with J gene TRBJ1-1, with a possible D match to TRBD1 (5 bases). The CDR3 length is 15 residues. Germline CDR1 is GTSNPN and CDR2 is SVGIG (reference sequence). V was trimmed by 4 bases and J by 0 bases, leaving 15 bases between them.

The rearrangement uses TRBV27 and TRBJ1-2; possibly TRBD1 for D (5 bases). Trimming shortened V by 7 bases and J by 7 bases, and 19 bases separated the two germline ends. CDR1 and CDR2 from the germline V gene are MNHEY and SMNVEV (reference sequence). This CDR3 comprises 14 residues. The CDR3 bases are TGTGCCAGCACGCCTCGTACAGGTAGCTCTGGCTACACCTTC. It encodes CASTPRTGSSGYTF.

The J gene is TRBJ2-2, the V gene TRBV28; no reliable D call. The CDR3 runs to 10 residues. The V end was cut by 11 bases, the J end by 6 bases, with 7 bases between. Per germline, CDR1 MDHEN and CDR2 SYDVKM. CDR3 nucleotides: TGTGCCTGCTGGTCCGGGGAGCTGTTTTTT. Residues: CACWSGELFF.

V and J are TRBV10-3 and TRBJ2-5; D unresolved. This CDR3 is built from 14 residues. Trimming shortened V by 5 bases and J by 0 bases, and 10 bases separated the two germline ends. The germline V gene encodes CDR1 ENHRY and CDR2 SYGVKD. The CDR3 here is CAISFGPNQETQYF. CDR3 bases: TGTGCCATCAGTTTCGGGCCAAACCAAGAGACCCAGTACTTC.

The chain couples TRBV6-6 to TRBJ1-4; a weak D match, TRBD1 (6 bases). CDR1 is MNHNY, CDR2 SVGAGI, per germline (reference sequence). The CDR3 has 14 amino acids. V lost 6 bases to trimming and J lost 7 bases, with 15 bases between them. CDR3 sequence (DNA): TGTGCCAGCAGAGAGGGGGGCGCAAGTGAAAAACTGTTTTTT. This encodes CASREGGASEKLFF.

This chain uses TRBV28 with TRBJ1-1; possibly TRBD1 for D (6 bases). Between the trimmed V and J ends, which lost 4 bases and 6 bases, there was a span of 12 bases. The V gene's germline CDR1 is MDHEN and CDR2 SYDVKM. This CDR3 is 13 amino acids long. The CDR3 coding sequence is TGTGCCAGCAGTTCCTGGGGGGGCGCTGAAGCTTTCTTT. It is translated as CASSSWGGAEAFF. Full variable domain (outside the CDR3, taken from reference TRBV28 and TRBJ1-1): DVKVTQSSRYLVKRTGEKVFLECVQDMDHENMFWYRQDPGLGLRLIYFSYDVKMKEKGDIPEGYSVSREKKERFSLILESASTNQTSMYLCASSSWGGAEAFFGQGTRLTVV.

This chain uses TRBV28 with TRBJ2-3; 8 bases agree with TRBD2. The CDR3 is made up of 16 amino acids. Germline V CDR1 and CDR2: MDHEN, SYDVKM. With V trimmed by 10 bases and J by 2 bases, 14 bases remained unmatched. The CDR3 coding sequence is TGTGCCACCACCCGGGGGGGTAGGGGGACCACAGATACGCAGTATTTT. Protein product: CATTRGGRGTTDTQYF.

The chain links TRBV2 to TRBJ2-7, with a possible D match to TRBD2 (5 bases). Germline V gene data show CDR1 as SNHLY and CDR2 as FYNNEI. V was cut by 0 bases and J by 3 bases, with 12 bases left in between. The CDR3 spans 15 residues. The CDR3 sequence: CASSEALRGHYEQYF. CDR3 DNA sequence: TGTGCCAGCAGTGAAGCGCTTCGGGGTCACTACGAGCAGTACTTC.